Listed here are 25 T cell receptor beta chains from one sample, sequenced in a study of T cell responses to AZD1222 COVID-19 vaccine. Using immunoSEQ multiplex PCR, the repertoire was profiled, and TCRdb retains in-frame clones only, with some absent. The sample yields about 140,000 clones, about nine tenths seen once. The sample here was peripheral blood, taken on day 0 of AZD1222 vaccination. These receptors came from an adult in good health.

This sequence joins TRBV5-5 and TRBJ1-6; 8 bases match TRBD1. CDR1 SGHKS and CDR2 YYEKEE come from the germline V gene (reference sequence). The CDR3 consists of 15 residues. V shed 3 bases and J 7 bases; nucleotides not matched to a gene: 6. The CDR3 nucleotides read TGTGCCAGCAGCTGGTATACAGGGGGGAATTCACCCCTCCACTTT. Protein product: CASSWYTGGNSPLHF. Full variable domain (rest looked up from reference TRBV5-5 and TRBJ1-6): DAGVTQSPTHLIKTRGQQVTLRCSPISGHKSVSWYQQVLGQGPQFIFQYYEKEERGRGNFPDRFSARQFPNYSSELNVNALLLGDSALYLCASSWYTGGNSPLHFGNGTRLTVT.

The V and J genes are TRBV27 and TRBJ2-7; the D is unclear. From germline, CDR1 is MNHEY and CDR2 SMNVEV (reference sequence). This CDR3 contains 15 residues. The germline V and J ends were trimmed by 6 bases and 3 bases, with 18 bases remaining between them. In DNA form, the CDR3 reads TGTGCCAGCAGGAGCTTCGGAAATCGTGGCTACGAGCAGTACTTC. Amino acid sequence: CASRSFGNRGYEQYF.

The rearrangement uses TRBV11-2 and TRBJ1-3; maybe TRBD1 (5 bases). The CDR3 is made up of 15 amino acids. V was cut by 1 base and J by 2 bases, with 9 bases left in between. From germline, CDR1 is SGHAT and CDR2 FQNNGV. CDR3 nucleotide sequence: TGTGCCAGCAGCTTAGTGTCAGGGACTGGAAACACCATATATTTT. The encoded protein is CASSLVSGTGNTIYF.

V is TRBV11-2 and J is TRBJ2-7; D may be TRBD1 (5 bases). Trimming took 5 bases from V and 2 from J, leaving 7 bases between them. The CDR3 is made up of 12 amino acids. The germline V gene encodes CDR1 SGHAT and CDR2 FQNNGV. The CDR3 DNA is TGTGCCAGCAGCCAGACAGCCTACGAGCAGTACTTC. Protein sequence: CASSQTAYEQYF.

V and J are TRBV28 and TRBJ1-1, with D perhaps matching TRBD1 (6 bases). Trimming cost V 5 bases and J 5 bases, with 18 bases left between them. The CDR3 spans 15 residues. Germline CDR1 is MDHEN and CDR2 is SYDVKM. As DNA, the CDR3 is TGTGCCAGCAGTCCGACCAACAGGGTCGGGACTGAAGCTTTCTTT. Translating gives CASSPTNRVGTEAFF.

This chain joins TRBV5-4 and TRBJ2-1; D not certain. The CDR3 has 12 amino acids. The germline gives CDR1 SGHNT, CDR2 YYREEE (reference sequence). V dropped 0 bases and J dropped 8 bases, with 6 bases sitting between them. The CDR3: CASSLARYEQFF. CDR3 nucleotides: TGTGCCAGCAGCTTGGCCAGATATGAGCAGTTCTTC.

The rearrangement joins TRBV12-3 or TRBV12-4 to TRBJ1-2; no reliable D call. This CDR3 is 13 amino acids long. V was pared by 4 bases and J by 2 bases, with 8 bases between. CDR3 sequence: CASSYLVNYGYTF. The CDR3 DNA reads TGTGCCAGCAGTTACTTGGTAAACTATGGCTACACCTTC.

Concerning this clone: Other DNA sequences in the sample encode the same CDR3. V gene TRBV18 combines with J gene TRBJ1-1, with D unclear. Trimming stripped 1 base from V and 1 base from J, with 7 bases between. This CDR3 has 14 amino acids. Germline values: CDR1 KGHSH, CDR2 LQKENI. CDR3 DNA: TGTGCCAGCTCACCACTTACACGGAACACTGAAGCTTTCTTT. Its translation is CASSPLTRNTEAFF.

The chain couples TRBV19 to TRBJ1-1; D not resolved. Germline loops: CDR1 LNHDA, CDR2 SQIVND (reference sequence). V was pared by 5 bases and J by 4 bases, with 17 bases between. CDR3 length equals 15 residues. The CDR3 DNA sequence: TGTGCCAGTAGTGTCGGGATGACTACGGGCACTGAAGCTTTCTTT. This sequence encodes CASSVGMTTGTEAFF.

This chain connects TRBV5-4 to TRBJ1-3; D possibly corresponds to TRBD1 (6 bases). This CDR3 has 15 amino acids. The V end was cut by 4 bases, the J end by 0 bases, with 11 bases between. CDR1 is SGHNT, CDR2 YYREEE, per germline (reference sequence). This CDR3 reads CASSLVGASGNTIYF. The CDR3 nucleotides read TGTGCCAGCAGCCTAGTGGGGGCCTCTGGAAACACCATATATTTT.

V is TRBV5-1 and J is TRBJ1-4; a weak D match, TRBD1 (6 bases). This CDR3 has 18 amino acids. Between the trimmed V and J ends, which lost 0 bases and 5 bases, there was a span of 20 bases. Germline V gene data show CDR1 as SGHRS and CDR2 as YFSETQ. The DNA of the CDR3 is TGCGCCAGCAGCTTGGCTGGGGGCAGGGCAGGGCAAAATGAAAAACTGTTTTTT. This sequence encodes CASSLAGGRAGQNEKLFF.

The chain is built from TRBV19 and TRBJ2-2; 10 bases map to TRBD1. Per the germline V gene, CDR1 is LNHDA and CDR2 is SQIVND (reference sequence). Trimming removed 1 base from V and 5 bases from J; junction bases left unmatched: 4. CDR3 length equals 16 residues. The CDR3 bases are TGTGCCAGTAGTATAGGTGGACAGGGGGGTACCGGGGAGCTGTTTTTT. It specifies CASSIGGQGGTGELFF.

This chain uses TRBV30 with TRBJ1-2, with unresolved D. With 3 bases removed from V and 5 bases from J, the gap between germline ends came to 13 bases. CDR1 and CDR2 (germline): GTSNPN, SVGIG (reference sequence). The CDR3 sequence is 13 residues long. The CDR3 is CAWRIPLRYGYTF. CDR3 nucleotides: TGTGCCTGGAGGATTCCCCTACGGTATGGCTACACCTTC.

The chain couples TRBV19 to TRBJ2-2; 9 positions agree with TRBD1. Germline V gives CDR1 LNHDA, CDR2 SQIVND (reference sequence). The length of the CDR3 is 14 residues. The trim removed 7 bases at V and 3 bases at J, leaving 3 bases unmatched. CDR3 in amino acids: CASTRDRDTGELFF. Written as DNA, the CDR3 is TGTGCCAGTACCCGGGACAGGGACACCGGGGAGCTGTTTTTT.

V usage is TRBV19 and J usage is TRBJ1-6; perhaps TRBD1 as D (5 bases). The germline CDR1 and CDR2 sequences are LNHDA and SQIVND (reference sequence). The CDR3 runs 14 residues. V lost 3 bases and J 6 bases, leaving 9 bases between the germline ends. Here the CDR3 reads CASSMGTTNSPLHF. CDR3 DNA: TGTGCCAGTAGTATGGGGACCACTAATTCACCCCTCCACTTT. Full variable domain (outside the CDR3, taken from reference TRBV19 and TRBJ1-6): DGGITQSPKYLFRKEGQNVTLSCEQNLNHDAMYWYRQDPGQGLRLIYYSQIVNDFQKGDIAEGYSVSREKKESFPLTVTSAQKNPTAFYLCASSMGTTNSPLHFGNGTRLTVT.

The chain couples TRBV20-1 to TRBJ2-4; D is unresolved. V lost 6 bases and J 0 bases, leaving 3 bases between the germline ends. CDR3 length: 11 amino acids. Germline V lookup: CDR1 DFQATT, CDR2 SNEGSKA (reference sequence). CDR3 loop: CSAQAKNIQYF. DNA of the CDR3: TGCAGTGCCCAAGCCAAAAACATTCAGTACTTC.

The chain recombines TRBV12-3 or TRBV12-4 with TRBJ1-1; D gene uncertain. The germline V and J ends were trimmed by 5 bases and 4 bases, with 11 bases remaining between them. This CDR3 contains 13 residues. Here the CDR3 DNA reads TGTGCCAGCAGTGCGTTTGTTAGCACTGAAGCTTTCTTT. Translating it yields CASSAFVSTEAFF.

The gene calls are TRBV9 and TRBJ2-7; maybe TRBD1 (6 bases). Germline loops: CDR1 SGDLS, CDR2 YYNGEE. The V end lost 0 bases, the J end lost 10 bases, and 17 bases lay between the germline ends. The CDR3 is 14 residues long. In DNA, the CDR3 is TGTGCCAGCAGCGTAGGGGGGCCCCCCTGGCTTCAGTACTTC. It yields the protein CASSVGGPPWLQYF.

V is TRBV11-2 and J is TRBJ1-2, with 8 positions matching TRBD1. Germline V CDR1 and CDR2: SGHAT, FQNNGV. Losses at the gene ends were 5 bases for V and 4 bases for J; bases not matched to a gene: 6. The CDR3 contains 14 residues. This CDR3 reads CASSLRQGSYGYTF. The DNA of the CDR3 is TGTGCCAGCAGCCTAAGACAGGGGAGCTATGGCTACACCTTC.

The CDR3 region has the DNA TGTGCCAGCAGCCTACAGGGTGCTTTTGGAAACACCATATATTTT. This encodes CASSLQGAFGNTIYF. V and J are TRBV3-1 (or the pseudogene TRBV3-2) and TRBJ1-3; D perhaps matches TRBD1 (6 bases). CDR3 length: 15 residues. The V and J ends lost 4 bases and 3 bases respectively, with 13 bases between them. Germline CDR1 is LGHDT and CDR2 is YNNKEL (reference sequence).

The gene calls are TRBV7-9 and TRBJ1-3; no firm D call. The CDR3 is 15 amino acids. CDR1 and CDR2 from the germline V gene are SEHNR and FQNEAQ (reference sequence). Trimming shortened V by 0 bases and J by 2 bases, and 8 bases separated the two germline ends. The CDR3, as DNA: TGTGCCAGCAGCTTAGCACCCGCGACTGGAAACACCATATATTTT. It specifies CASSLAPATGNTIYF.

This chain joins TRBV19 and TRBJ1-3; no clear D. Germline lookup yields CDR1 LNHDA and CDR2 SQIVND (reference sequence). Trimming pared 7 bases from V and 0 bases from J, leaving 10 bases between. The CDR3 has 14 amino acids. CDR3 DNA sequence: TGTGCCAGTACTAGGGTTAGCTCTGGAAACACCATATATTTT. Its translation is CASTRVSSGNTIYF.

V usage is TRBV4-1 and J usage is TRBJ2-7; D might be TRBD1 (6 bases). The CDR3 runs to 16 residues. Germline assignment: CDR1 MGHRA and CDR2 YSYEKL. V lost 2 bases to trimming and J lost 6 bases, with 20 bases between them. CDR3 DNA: TGCGCCAGCAGCCAACCCTCCAGGGGTTTTTTCTCCGAGCAGTACTTC. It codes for CASSQPSRGFFSEQYF.

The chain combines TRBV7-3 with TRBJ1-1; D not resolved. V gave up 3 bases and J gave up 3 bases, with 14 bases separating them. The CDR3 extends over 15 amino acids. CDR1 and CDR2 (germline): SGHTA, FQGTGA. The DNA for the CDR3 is TGTGCCAGCAGCTTCATTCCTGTGAGGGACACTGAAGCTTTCTTT. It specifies CASSFIPVRDTEAFF.

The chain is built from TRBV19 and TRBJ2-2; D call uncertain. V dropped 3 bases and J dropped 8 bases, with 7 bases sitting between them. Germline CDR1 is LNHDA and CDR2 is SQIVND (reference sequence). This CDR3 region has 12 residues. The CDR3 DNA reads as TGTGCCAGTAGTATTTATTCGGGGGAGCTGTTTTTT. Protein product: CASSIYSGELFF.